A selection of T cell receptor beta chains follows, all from one sample in a study of blood T cell repertoires in COVID-19. TCRdb keeps only in-frame clones here, not all; method: immunoSEQ multiplex PCR. The data show more than 200,000 clones, around 86% seen once. The sequenced sample consisted of PBMCs or T cells enriched from blood (not recorded which). The receptors here all came from a man aged 35 to 55 who had recovered from COVID-19. Each CDR3 is given with its conserved first and last residue. The order of the fields is clone size, V gene, J gene, D gene, CDR3 DNA, CDR3 protein. The D gene is left open where the match is weak. The size entry is marked missing in some rows and otherwise reads once, few, many or a size class.

-	TRBV7-9	TRBJ2-6	-	TGTGCCAGCAGCTTAACAGGGAGCTCTGGGGCCAACGTCCTGACTTTC	CASSLTGSSGANVLTF
few	TRBV6-6	TRBJ1-2	-	TGTGCCAGCAGTTCCTTAGATGGCTACACCTTC	CASSSLDGYTF
few	TRBV18	TRBJ2-7	TRBD2	TGTGCCAGCTCACCAGGACTAGCGAAGAACGAGCAGTACTTC	CASSPGLAKNEQYF
-	TRBV25-1	TRBJ2-1	-	TGTGCCAGCAGTGGAGGCCACAATGAGCAGTTCTTC	CASSGGHNEQFF
few	TRBV7-2	TRBJ2-7	-	TGTGCCAGCAGCTTCGCCCGGGACTCCTCCTACGAGCAGTACTTC	CASSFARDSSYEQYF
-	TRBV27	TRBJ2-7	TRBD1	TGTGCCAGCAGTAACCTAGGACAGGGCTCCTACGAGCAGTACTTC	CASSNLGQGSYEQYF
once	TRBV27	TRBJ2-1	-	TGTGCCAGCAGTGTAGACAGGGGAGGGTTAAATGAGCAGTTCTTC	CASSVDRGGLNEQFF
-	TRBV5-6	TRBJ1-1	-	TGTGCCAGCAGCTTGGGGGAGTTCCAGGCTTTCTTT	CASSLGEFQAFF
-	TRBV28	TRBJ2-7	TRBD2	TGTGCCAGCAGTTTAGGTCTAGCGGGAGGGCCCGGCGAGCAGTACTTC	CASSLGLAGGPGEQYF
few	TRBV7-2	TRBJ2-7	TRBD2	TGTGCCAGCAGCTTTAGCGGGAATGGCTACGAGCAGTACTTC	CASSFSGNGYEQYF
once	TRBV28	TRBJ1-4	-	TGTGCCAGCAGTCCCTGGACAGAGCGAGATGAAAAACTGTTTTTT	CASSPWTERDEKLFF
-	TRBV7-9	TRBJ2-4	-	TGTGCCAGCAGCTTACAGGGTGATCTAAACATTCAGTACTTC	CASSLQGDLNIQYF
-	TRBV24-1	TRBJ2-3	TRBD2	TGTGCCACCAGTGATTTTGCTAGCGGGCCCGGTTACGATACGCAGTATTTT	CATSDFASGPGYDTQYF
-	TRBV30	TRBJ1-4	-	TGTGCCTGGAGTGTAGAATCGGGGGGAACTAATGAAAAACTGTTTTTT	CAWSVESGGTNEKLFF
once	TRBV9	TRBJ1-6	TRBD1	TGTGCCAGCAGCCCGGGACAGGGCTCACCCCTCCACTTT	CASSPGQGSPLHF
once	TRBV11-3	TRBJ2-7	TRBD1	TGTGCCAGCCTAGGTGACAGGGTCCACGAGCAGTACTTC	CASLGDRVHEQYF
-	TRBV27	TRBJ1-2	-	TGTGCCAGCAGTTCCGGGAGGGCCGGCTACACCTTC	CASSSGRAGYTF
-	TRBV5-4	TRBJ1-2	-	TGTGCCAGCAGCTTGTCCCAGGGGTCTTATGGCTACACCTTC	CASSLSQGSYGYTF
-	TRBV3-1/TRBV3-2	TRBJ2-3	-	TGTGCCAGCAGGGGCGGGGATACGCAGTATTTT	CASRGGDTQYF
-	TRBV28	TRBJ1-1	-	TGTGCCAGTAAGGAGATGAACACTGAAGCTTTCTTT	CASKEMNTEAFF
-	TRBV4-2	TRBJ2-7	TRBD2	TGTGCCAGCAGCCAAGATGGACTAGCGAGGAACGAGCAGTACTTC	CASSQDGLARNEQYF
-	TRBV7-2	TRBJ2-7	-	TGTGCCAGCACCCTGGGGGGATACTCCTACGAGCAGTACTTC	CASTLGGYSYEQYF
few	TRBV5-1	TRBJ1-5	TRBD1	TGCGCCAGCAGCGCGACAGGGGGCACGGGCAATCAGCCCCAGCATTTT	CASSATGGTGNQPQHF
-	TRBV11-2	TRBJ2-6	TRBD1	TGTGCCAGCACCCGGGACAGGGGATCTGGGGCCAACGTCCTGACTTTC	CASTRDRGSGANVLTF
-	TRBV30	TRBJ1-5	-	TGTGCCTGGAACCAGGGTTTGTGGGGTCAGCCCCAGCATTTT	CAWNQGLWGQPQHF
-	TRBV29-1	TRBJ1-2	-	TGCAGCGTTCTTGGTGTGCGGGGCTACACCTTC	CSVLGVRGYTF